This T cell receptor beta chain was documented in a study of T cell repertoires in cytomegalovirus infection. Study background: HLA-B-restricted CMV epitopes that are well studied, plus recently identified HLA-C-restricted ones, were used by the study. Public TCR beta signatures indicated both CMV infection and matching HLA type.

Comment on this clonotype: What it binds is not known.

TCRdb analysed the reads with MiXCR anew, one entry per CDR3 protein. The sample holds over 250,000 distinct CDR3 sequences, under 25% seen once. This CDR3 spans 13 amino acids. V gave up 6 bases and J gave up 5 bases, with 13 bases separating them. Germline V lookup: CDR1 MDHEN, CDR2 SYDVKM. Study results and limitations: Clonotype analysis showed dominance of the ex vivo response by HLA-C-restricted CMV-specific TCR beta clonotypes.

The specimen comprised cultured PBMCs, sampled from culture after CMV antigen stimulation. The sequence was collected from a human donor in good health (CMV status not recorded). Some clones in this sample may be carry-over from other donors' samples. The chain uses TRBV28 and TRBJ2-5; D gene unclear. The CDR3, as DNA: TGTGCCAGCAGCCCGACACGTCCGGAGACCCAGTACTTC. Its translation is CASSPTRPETQYF.